This TCR beta chain is drawn from a study of blood T cells in healthy people across ages. There were at least 6 micrograms of total RNA extracted from every sample. This CDR3 has 15 residues. V lost 0 bases and J 5 bases, leaving 13 bases between the germline ends. Per germline, CDR1 SNHLY and CDR2 FYNNEI. Using a J-beta primer mix together with a sample-barcoded 5' primer, a second PCR was run for about 6 to 11 cycles. A single record per CDR3 protein comes from TCRdb applying MiXCR to the 5' RACE reads. The sample includes fewer than 800,000 distinct CDR3 sequences, around 49% of them seen just once.

This rearrangement joins TRBV2 to TRBJ2-5; D might be TRBD2 (6 bases). Material for sequencing was blood. This receptor was obtained from an older woman in good health. The CDR3 here is CASSEAGGLRETQYF. The CDR3 nucleotides read TGTGCCAGCAGTGAAGCTGGAGGGCTAAGGGAGACCCAGTACTTC.